This TCR beta chain was captured by sequencing in a study of patients and donors after allogeneic stem cell transplantation. TCRdb re-analysed the RT-PCR reads in MiXCR, keeping a single row per CDR3 protein. This sample yields 800,000 to 1,000,000 distinct CDR3 sequences, of which more than 15% are seen a single time; roughly 6.4% belongs to the top ten. CDR1 and CDR2 from the germline V gene are DFQATT and SNEGSKA (reference sequence). V lost 0 bases, J lost 1 base, and 13 bases lay in between. The CDR3 has 15 residues. The sequence derives from a human donor who was either an allogeneic HSCT recipient or a stem cell or donor lymphocyte infusion donor (not recorded which). It is not recorded whose cells these are; they may come from a transplant donor. The sequencing sample was made of blood, either unsorted or a sorted T cell fraction (not recorded which). The chain uses TRBV20-1 and TRBJ2-7; unclear D gene. CDR3 DNA: TGCAGTGCTAGAGATCGCCTCGACACGTCCTACGAGCAGTACTTC. This translates into CSARDRLDTSYEQYF.